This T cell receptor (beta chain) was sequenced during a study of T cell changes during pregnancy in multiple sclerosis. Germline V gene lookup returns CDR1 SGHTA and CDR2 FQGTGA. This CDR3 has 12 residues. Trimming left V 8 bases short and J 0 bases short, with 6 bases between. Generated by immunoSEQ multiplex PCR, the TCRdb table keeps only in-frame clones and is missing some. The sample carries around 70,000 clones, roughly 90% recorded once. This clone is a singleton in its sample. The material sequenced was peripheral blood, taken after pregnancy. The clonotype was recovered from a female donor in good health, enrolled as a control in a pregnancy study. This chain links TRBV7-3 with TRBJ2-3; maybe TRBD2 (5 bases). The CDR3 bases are TGTGCCAGCCGCGGGAGCACAGATACGCAGTATTTT. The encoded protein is CASRGSTDTQYF.